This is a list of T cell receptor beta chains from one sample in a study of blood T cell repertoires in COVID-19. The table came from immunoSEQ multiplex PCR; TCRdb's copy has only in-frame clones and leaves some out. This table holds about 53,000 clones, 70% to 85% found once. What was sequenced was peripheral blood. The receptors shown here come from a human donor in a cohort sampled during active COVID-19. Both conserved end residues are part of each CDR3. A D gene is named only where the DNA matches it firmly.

CDR3 DNA: TGTGCCTGGAGTCCCTGGTCCAGGGGGCGCGGGGAGACCCAGTACTTC
CDR3 protein: CAWSPWSRGRGETQYF
V gene: TRBV30
D gene: TRBD1
CDR3 length: 16
J gene: TRBJ2-5

CDR3 DNA: TGTGCCAGCAGTTGGGGGGGCACAGATACGCAGTATTTT
CDR3 protein: CASSWGGTDTQYF
V gene: TRBV27
D gene: NA
CDR3 length: 13
J gene: TRBJ2-3

CDR3 DNA: TGTGCCAGCAGGGACAGGGACATCTCCTACGAGCAGTACTTC
CDR3 protein: CASRDRDISYEQYF
V gene: TRBV2
D gene: TRBD1
CDR3 length: 14
J gene: TRBJ2-7

CDR3 DNA: TGTGCCAGCAGCTCTCCAGCGGGGGAGAGTGGAGAGACCCAGTACTTC
CDR3 protein: CASSSPAGESGETQYF
V gene: TRBV7-2
D gene: TRBD2
CDR3 length: 16
J gene: TRBJ2-5

CDR3 DNA: TGTGCCAGCAGTTGGGCGAGCACAGATACGCAGTATTTT
CDR3 protein: CASSWASTDTQYF
V gene: TRBV12-3/TRBV12-4
D gene: NA
CDR3 length: 13
J gene: TRBJ2-3

CDR3 DNA: TGTGCCAGCAGTTCCACAGGGAGTAGCAATCAGCCCCAGCATTTT
CDR3 protein: CASSSTGSSNQPQHF
V gene: TRBV6-2/TRBV6-3
D gene: NA
CDR3 length: 15
J gene: TRBJ1-5

CDR3 DNA: TGTGCCAGCGGGAGGTTGGTAGATACGCAGTATTTT
CDR3 protein: CASGRLVDTQYF
V gene: TRBV2
D gene: NA
CDR3 length: 12
J gene: TRBJ2-3

CDR3 DNA: TGCGCCAGCAGCCAAGCGGGGGGGGCAGAGACCCAGTACTTC
CDR3 protein: CASSQAGGAETQYF
V gene: TRBV4-3
D gene: TRBD2
CDR3 length: 14
J gene: TRBJ2-5

CDR3 DNA: TGTGCCACCAGTGATCAATATCTAGCGGGAGGGCCAAATGAGCAGTTCTTC
CDR3 protein: CATSDQYLAGGPNEQFF
V gene: TRBV24-1
D gene: TRBD2
CDR3 length: 17
J gene: TRBJ2-1

CDR3 DNA: TGTGCCACCAGTGACAGGGTGGATCAGCCCCAGCATTTT
CDR3 protein: CATSDRVDQPQHF
V gene: TRBV24-1
D gene: NA
CDR3 length: 13
J gene: TRBJ1-5

CDR3 DNA: TGTGCCAGCAATCGAGCCTGGAACACCGGGGAGCTGTTTTTT
CDR3 protein: CASNRAWNTGELFF
V gene: TRBV6-5
D gene: NA
CDR3 length: 14
J gene: TRBJ2-2